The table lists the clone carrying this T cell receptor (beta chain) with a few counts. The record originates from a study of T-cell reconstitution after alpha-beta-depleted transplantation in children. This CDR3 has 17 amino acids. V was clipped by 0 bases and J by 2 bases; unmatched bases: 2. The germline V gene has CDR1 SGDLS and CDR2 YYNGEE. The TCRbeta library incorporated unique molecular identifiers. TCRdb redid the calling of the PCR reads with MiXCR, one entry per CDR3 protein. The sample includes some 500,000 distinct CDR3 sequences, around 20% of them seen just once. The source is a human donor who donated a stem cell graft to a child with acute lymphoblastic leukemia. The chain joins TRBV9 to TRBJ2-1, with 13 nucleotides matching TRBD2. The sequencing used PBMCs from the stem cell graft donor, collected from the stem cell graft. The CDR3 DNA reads TGTGCCAGCAGCGTAGCTGGACTAGCGGGAGCCTACAATGAGCAGTTCTTC. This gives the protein CASSVAGLAGAYNEQFF.